The entry below gives a single T cell receptor beta chain sequence along with its context. The sample belongs to a study of T cell changes during pregnancy in multiple sclerosis. Sequencing was performed with immunoSEQ multiplex PCR; in TCRdb, only in-frame clones are kept and a portion is missing. This sample has under 55,000 clones, with approximately 92% found just once. Sample: CD4+ T cells from peripheral blood mononuclear cells, taken in the third trimester of pregnancy. The TCR comes from a female donor with multiple sclerosis, enrolled in a pregnancy study.

In DNA form, the CDR3 reads TGTGCCAGCAGCTTACTACCCCGGGGGGGGGCCACTGAAGCTTTCTTT. This encodes CASSLLPRGGATEAFF. V and J are TRBV11-2 and TRBJ1-1, with a weak D call TRBD1 (6 bases). Germline CDR1 is SGHAT and CDR2 is FQNNGV. Trimming removed 2 bases at V and 4 bases at J, with 17 bases between. The CDR3 runs to 16 residues. The complete variable domain, with remaining parts taken from reference TRBV11-2 and TRBJ1-1, reads EAGVAQSPRYKIIEKRQSVAFWCNPISGHATLYWYQQILGQGPKLLIQFQNNGVVDDSQLPKDRFSAERLKGVDSTLKIQPAKLEDSAVYLCASSLLPRGGATEAFFGQGTRLTVV.